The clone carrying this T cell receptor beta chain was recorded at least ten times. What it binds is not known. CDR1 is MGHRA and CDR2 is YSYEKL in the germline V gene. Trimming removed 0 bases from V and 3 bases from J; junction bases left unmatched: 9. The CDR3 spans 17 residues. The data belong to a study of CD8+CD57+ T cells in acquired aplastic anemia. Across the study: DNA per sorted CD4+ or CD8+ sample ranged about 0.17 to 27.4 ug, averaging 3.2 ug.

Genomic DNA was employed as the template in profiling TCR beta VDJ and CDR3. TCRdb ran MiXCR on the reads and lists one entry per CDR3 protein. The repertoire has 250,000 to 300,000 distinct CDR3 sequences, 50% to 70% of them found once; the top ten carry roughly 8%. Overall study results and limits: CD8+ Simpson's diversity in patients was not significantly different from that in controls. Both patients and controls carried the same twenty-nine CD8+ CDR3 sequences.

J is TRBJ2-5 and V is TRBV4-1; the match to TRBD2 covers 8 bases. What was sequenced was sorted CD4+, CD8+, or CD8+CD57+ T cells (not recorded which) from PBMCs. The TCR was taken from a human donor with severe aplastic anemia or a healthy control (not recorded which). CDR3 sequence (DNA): TGCGCCAGCAGCCAAGATGAGGTGGCACTAGCGGAAGAGACCCAGTACTTC. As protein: CASSQDEVALAEETQYF.